The next 10 T cell receptor beta chains were all read from a single sample in a study of CD8+CD57+ T cells in acquired aplastic anemia. Genomic DNA templated the TCR beta VDJ and CDR3 profiling. TCRdb reanalysed the reads using MiXCR and keeps one entry per CDR3 protein. The table lists over 250,000 distinct CDR3 sequences, roughly 61% of them singletons, with roughly 1.2% in the top ten. It was patients with CD8+CD57+ cell expansion by flow cytometry who were chosen for sequencing. The material sequenced was sorted CD4+, CD8+, or CD8+CD57+ T cells (not recorded which) from PBMCs. These receptors were taken from a human donor with aplastic anemia.

In this sample, this clonotype turned up a few times. This chain joins TRBV20-1 and TRBJ1-2; weak D call: TRBD1 (5 bases). The CDR3 covers 12 residues. Germline CDR1 DFQATT, CDR2 SNEGSKA (reference sequence). V was pared by 4 bases and J by 4 bases, with 10 bases between. CDR3 DNA sequence: TGCAGTGCTATACAGGAGCTCTATGGCTACACCTTC. It encodes CSAIQELYGYTF.

The genes are TRBV6-6 and TRBJ1-2; 10 bases are shared with TRBD1. Losses at the gene ends were 11 bases for V and 5 bases for J; bases not matched to a gene: 8. Germline V lookup: CDR1 MNHNY, CDR2 SVGAGI (reference sequence). The CDR3 is made up of 13 amino acids. The CDR3: CAGQGGGAYGYTF. CDR3 in DNA: TGTGCCGGACAGGGGGGAGGGGCGTATGGCTACACCTTC.

The J gene is TRBJ2-2, the V gene TRBV20-1; 8 bases match TRBD1. The germline CDR1 and CDR2 sequences are DFQATT and SNEGSKA (reference sequence). There are 14 residues in the CDR3. J lost 0 bases, V lost 6 bases, and 3 bases had no gene match. CDR3 in DNA: TGCAGTGCGAGCAGGGGGCCGAACACCGGGGAGCTGTTTTTT. This encodes CSASRGPNTGELFF.

This chain uses TRBV20-1 with TRBJ1-2, with D unclear. V was pared by 4 bases and J by 4 bases, with 7 bases between. Per the germline V gene, CDR1 is DFQATT and CDR2 is SNEGSKA (reference sequence). The length of the CDR3 is 11 residues. The CDR3 DNA is TGCAGTGCTATTTGGGGCTATGGCTACACCTTC. Translated, it gives CSAIWGYGYTF.

This clonotype showed up just once. V and J are TRBV15 and TRBJ2-7; maybe TRBD1 (5 bases). The V gene's germline CDR1 is LNHNV and CDR2 YYDKDF (reference sequence). Trimming left V 0 bases short and J 1 base short, with 13 bases between. The CDR3 sequence is 16 residues long. CDR3 bases: TGTGCCACCAGCAGAGATAATACAAGGGGTTCCTACGAGCAGTACTTC. Protein product: CATSRDNTRGSYEQYF.

For this clonotype: The junction departs from germline at one end; a sequencing error may be responsible. The chain has TRBV7-2 and TRBJ2-1, with 9 bases fitting TRBD2. CDR1 and CDR2 from the germline V gene are SGHTA and FQGNSA. The CDR3 totals 17 residues. The CDR3 here is CASSLGWRGGSYNEHFF. DNA for the CDR3: TGTGCCAGCAGCTTAGGCTGGCGGGGGGGAAGCTACAATGAGCATTTCTTC.

This chain connects TRBV29-1 to TRBJ1-3, with D uncertain. CDR3 size: 15 residues. The V gene's germline CDR1 is SQVTM and CDR2 ANQGSEA. Trimming left V 7 bases short and J 0 bases short, with 16 bases between. The CDR3 here is CSASSTAVSGNTIYF. The CDR3 nucleotides read TGCAGCGCCTCGTCTACGGCTGTCTCTGGAAACACCATATATTTT.

This sequence joins TRBV20-1 and TRBJ2-7; D possibly corresponds to TRBD2 (5 bases). The germline V gene has CDR1 DFQATT and CDR2 SNEGSKA (reference sequence). The CDR3 is 17 amino acids. V lost 6 bases, J lost 0 bases, and 24 bases lay in between. In nucleotides, the CDR3 is TGCAGTGCCAGCAGCCAAGAGGGCTGGCAGAGCTCCTACGAGCAGTACTTC. Its translation is CSASSQEGWQSSYEQYF.

As DNA, the CDR3 is TGCAGTGCTAGTCCATCGGGAGGCCCCTACGAGCAGTACTTC. It codes for CSASPSGGPYEQYF. This chain uses TRBV20-1 with TRBJ2-7; 7 positions agree with TRBD2. The CDR3 runs to 14 residues. V trimming: 3 bases; J trimming: 2 bases; junction bases outside the gene matches: 7. Germline values: CDR1 DFQATT, CDR2 SNEGSKA (reference sequence).

This clonotype was observed a handful of times. The V gene is TRBV4-1, the J gene TRBJ2-5; 7 bases line up with TRBD2. Trimming took 1 base from V and 4 from J; bases not matched to a gene: 0. Germline V gene sequence: CDR1 MGHRA, CDR2 YSYEKL. This CDR3 has 13 residues. The DNA for the CDR3 is TGCGCCAGCAGCCAAGCGGGGGGAGAGACCCAGTACTTC. Residues: CASSQAGGETQYF.